This entry lists 3 T cell receptor beta chains sequenced from one sample in a study of regulatory T cells in long-lasting Graves disease. The time point here: newly diagnosed GD, antithyroid drugs for less than 3 months. Making the TCR library involved RNA that had been extracted from PBMCs. CDR3 regions were amplified by Arm-PCR using iRepertoire HTBI primers to build TCR beta libraries. MiXCR, applied by TCRdb to the multiplex PCR reads, yields one record per CDR3 protein. The profile shows more than 300,000 distinct CDR3 sequences, 15% of them singletons. The sequenced sample was peripheral blood mononuclear cells (PBMCs), obtained at new diagnosis, from a patient treated with antithyroid drugs. These TCRs come from a female donor with Graves disease.

The chain combines TRBV10-3 with TRBJ1-6; D unresolved. Germline CDR1 ENHRY, CDR2 SYGVKD. Trimming shortened V by 0 bases and J by 9 bases, and 9 bases separated the two germline ends. The CDR3 totals 14 residues. The CDR3, as DNA: TGTGCCATCAGTGAGTCCGGGCCGGGTTCACCCCTCCACTTT. This encodes CAISESGPGSPLHF.

This clonotype turned up a few times. V gene TRBV15 combines with J gene TRBJ1-4, with TRBD1 identical over 9 bases. The germline V gene encodes CDR1 LNHNV and CDR2 YYDKDF (reference sequence). V lost 9 bases and J lost 6; bases outside the gene matches: 5. The CDR3 length is 13 residues. CDR3 amino acids: CATNRDRDEKLFF. The CDR3 coding sequence is TGTGCCACAAACCGGGACAGGGATGAAAAACTGTTTTTT.

This clonotype was observed a handful of times. The chain links TRBV4-1 to TRBJ2-2, with a tentative D call TRBD2 (6 bases). The V gene lost 1 base and the J gene lost 6 bases, with 15 bases spanning the gap. This CDR3 comprises 16 residues. CDR1 is MGHRA, CDR2 YSYEKL, per germline. This CDR3 reads CASSQAKRTGAGELFF. As DNA, the CDR3 is TGCGCCAGCAGCCAAGCTAAGAGGACGGGGGCCGGGGAGCTGTTTTTT.